This T cell receptor beta chain was recorded in a study of STAT5B mutations in CD4+ large granular lymphocyte leukemia. Per the germline V gene, CDR1 is SNHLY and CDR2 is FYNNEI. The CDR3 is 15 amino acids. Trimming cost V 7 bases and J 1 base; bases outside gene matches: 7. Using immunoSEQ multiplex PCR, the repertoire was profiled, and TCRdb retains in-frame clones only, with some absent. This table has over 25,000 clones, 70% to 85% appearing once. This TCR derives from a human donor in good health. The rearrangement links TRBV2 to TRBJ1-1, with 9 bases lining up with TRBD1. Sequencing was done on a sample of CD4+ T cells from blood buffy coats. The CDR3 protein is CASTYRGRRNTEAFF. The CDR3 region has the DNA TGTGCCAGCACCTACAGGGGGCGGAGGAACACTGAAGCTTTCTTT.